This entry concerns a single T cell receptor beta chain. The germline CDR1 and CDR2 sequences are SGHDN and FVKESK. Trimming stripped 0 bases from V and 3 bases from J, with 14 bases between. This CDR3 contains 16 residues. Assay used: immunoSEQ multiplex PCR; TCRdb lists only in-frame clones, some missing. The sample consists of under 600,000 clones, roughly 95% of them appearing once. This sample was included in a study of shared clonotypes between healthy human individuals. This receptor was obtained from a woman aged 25 to 39 in good health. Sequenced material: naive CD4+ T cells sorted from blood. The subset is: CD45RA+ positively selected. V and J are TRBV14 and TRBJ1-2, with D possibly matching TRBD1 (5 bases). The CDR3 DNA reads TGTGCCAGCAGCCAAGACCAGGGAGCAAGGTACTATGGCTACACCTTC. This gives the protein CASSQDQGARYYGYTF.